This is a list of T cell receptor beta chains from one sample in a study of memory CD4+ T cells and cytomegalovirus serostatus. TCRdb keeps only in-frame clones here, not all; method: immunoSEQ multiplex PCR. The table lists 45,000 to 70,000 clones, around 82% of them singletons. The sequenced material came from memory CD4+ T cells from blood. Receptor source: an adult in good health and CMV-seronegative. Some clones in this sample may be carry-over from other donors' samples. CDR3s include the opening cysteine and the closing phenylalanine or tryptophan. A D gene is named only where the DNA matches it firmly. Size is stated for part of the rows, as once, few or many counts, or as a class when the clone is expanded.

TRBV28	-	TRBJ2-2	-	CASSFRQGLLANTGELFF	TGTGCCAGCAGTTTCCGCCAGGGGCTCTTGGCGAACACCGGGGAGCTGTTTTTT
TRBV5-1	few	TRBJ2-7	-	CASSLVMGSYEQYF	TGCGCCAGCAGCTTGGTAATGGGCTCCTACGAGCAGTACTTC
TRBV2	-	TRBJ1-3	TRBD1	CASSGGTAYSGNTIYF	TGTGCCAGCAGTGGAGGGACAGCCTACTCTGGAAACACCATATATTTT
TRBV28	-	TRBJ1-4	TRBD1	CASSLDRGVTNEKLFF	TGTGCCAGCAGCCTGGACAGGGGAGTAACTAATGAAAAACTGTTTTTT
TRBV4-2	-	TRBJ1-5	-	CASSQGVDKNQPQHF	TGTGCCAGCAGCCAAGGAGTGGACAAAAATCAGCCCCAGCATTTT
TRBV5-4	-	TRBJ2-1	TRBD2	CASSWAGGPGNEQFF	TGTGCCAGCAGCTGGGCGGGAGGGCCGGGCAATGAGCAGTTCTTC
TRBV2	-	TRBJ1-2	-	CASSGQGYYGYTF	TGTGCCAGCAGTGGGCAGGGGTACTATGGCTACACCTTC
TRBV7-2	-	TRBJ2-7	-	CASSLSGGNEQYF	TGTGCCAGCAGCTTATCTGGGGGGAACGAGCAGTACTTC
TRBV28	once	TRBJ2-7	-	CATLSGVTYEQYF	TGTGCCACCCTATCTGGCGTTACCTACGAGCAGTACTTC
TRBV28	-	TRBJ2-4	TRBD2	CASSFRLVAVLKTSGGAKNIQYF	TGTGCCAGCAGTTTCCGGTTGGTCGCGGTCCTTAAAACTAGCGGGGGAGCCAAAAACATTCAGTACTTC
TRBV2	-	TRBJ2-5	-	CASRVYLETQYF	TGTGCCAGCAGGGTCTACCTGGAGACCCAGTACTTC
TRBV30	-	TRBJ1-3	-	CAWSTYFGGSGNTIYF	TGTGCCTGGAGTACGTACTTTGGGGGTTCTGGAAACACCATATATTTT
TRBV7-2	-	TRBJ1-3	TRBD1	CASSPQTGRGNTIYF	TGTGCCAGCAGCCCGCAGACAGGGCGAGGAAACACCATATATTTT
TRBV2	few	TRBJ1-2	-	CASSEDRGGYTF	TGTGCCAGCAGTGAAGATAGGGGTGGCTACACCTTC
TRBV18	-	TRBJ2-5	-	CASSLAIQETQYF	TGTGCCAGCTCGCTAGCGATCCAAGAGACCCAGTACTTC
TRBV6-1	-	TRBJ2-7	-	CACYGRHSYEQYF	TGTGCCTGCTACGGACGACACTCCTACGAGCAGTACTTC
TRBV6-1	-	TRBJ2-7	-	CASSADPVYGQYF	TGTGCCAGCAGTGCGGACCCTGTCTACGGGCAGTACTTC
TRBV6-4	-	TRBJ1-2	-	CASSPDQSTYGYTF	TGTGCCAGCAGTCCCGACCAAAGTACCTATGGCTACACCTTC
TRBV7-2	-	TRBJ1-1	TRBD1	CASSFTGTVIMNTEAFF	TGTGCCAGCAGCTTCACCGGGACAGTTATTATGAACACTGAAGCTTTCTTT
TRBV10-3	-	TRBJ1-1	-	CAIRDTERQAFF	TGTGCCATCAGGGACACGGAGCGTCAAGCTTTCTTT
TRBV5-1	-	TRBJ2-1	TRBD2	CASSPRTSGRGGYNEQFF	TGCGCCAGCAGCCCCCGGACTAGCGGGAGAGGAGGCTACAATGAGCAGTTCTTC
TRBV28	-	TRBJ1-4	TRBD1	CASSPGTGLSWKLFF	TGTGCCAGCAGTCCCGGGACAGGGTTAAGTTGGAAACTGTTTTTT
TRBV21-1	-	TRBJ2-3	-	CASRKYDRTSGTDTQYF	TGTGCCAGCAGAAAATATGACCGGACTAGCGGCACAGATACGCAGTATTTT
TRBV5-1	-	TRBJ2-7	-	CASRSPGSRNEQYF	TGCGCCAGCAGAAGTCCCGGGAGCAGGAACGAGCAGTACTTC
TRBV7-2	-	TRBJ2-2	TRBD2	CASSPAGLAGGTGELFF	TGTGCCAGCAGCCCCGCTGGGCTAGCGGGAGGAACCGGGGAGCTGTTTTTT
TRBV30	-	TRBJ2-2	-	CAWTLGGELFF	TGTGCCTGGACACTGGGGGGGGAGCTGTTTTTT
TRBV29-1	few	TRBJ1-2	TRBD1	CSVEAGQGVMSAGYTF	TGCAGCGTTGAAGCTGGACAGGGGGTGATGTCGGCCGGCTACACCTTC
TRBV6-5	-	TRBJ1-6	TRBD1	CASSYLSQGASSPLHF	TGTGCCAGCAGTTACCTATCTCAGGGGGCTAGTTCACCCCTCCACTTT
TRBV18	-	TRBJ2-2	TRBD1	CASSQLAPTGANTGELFF	TGTGCCAGCTCACAACTAGCCCCGACAGGGGCGAACACCGGGGAGCTGTTTTTT
TRBV6-4	few	TRBJ2-3	TRBD2	CASTSGSGRDTDTQYF	TGTGCCAGCACCTCGGGTAGCGGGAGGGATACAGATACGCAGTATTTT
TRBV6-1	-	TRBJ1-2	-	CASSAGANYGYTF	TGTGCCAGCAGTGCGGGAGCCAACTATGGCTACACCTTC
TRBV2	-	TRBJ2-3	TRBD1	CASSRDRVADTQYF	TGTGCCAGCTCCCGGGACAGGGTCGCAGATACGCAGTATTTT
TRBV5-4	-	TRBJ1-6	-	CASSAEVADRPLHF	TGTGCCAGCAGCGCGGAGGTGGCGGATCGGCCCCTCCACTTT
TRBV29-1	-	TRBJ1-2	TRBD1	CSVEGGDRINGYTF	TGCAGCGTTGAGGGTGGGGACAGGATCAATGGCTACACCTTC
TRBV19	few	TRBJ2-1	TRBD2	CASSISGLAGGYNEQFF	TGTGCCAGTAGTATTTCGGGACTAGCGGGAGGGTACAATGAGCAGTTCTTC
TRBV7-9	-	TRBJ2-1	-	CASSLGKTLLSYNEQFF	TGTGCCAGCAGCTTAGGCAAGACACTACTCTCCTACAATGAGCAGTTCTTC
TRBV28	-	TRBJ2-5	-	CASSLRGSGTQYF	TGTGCCAGCAGTTTAAGAGGGAGCGGGACCCAGTACTTC
TRBV2	-	TRBJ1-1	-	CATAQPNTEAFF	TGTGCCACCGCCCAACCGAACACTGAAGCTTTCTTT
TRBV7-2	-	TRBJ2-7	-	CASTPGGEQYF	TGTGCCAGCACGCCCGGAGGCGAGCAGTACTTC
TRBV2	-	TRBJ1-2	-	CASSGLGGIYGYTF	TGTGCCAGCAGTGGTCTGGGTGGCATCTATGGCTACACCTTC
TRBV28	-	TRBJ1-1	-	CASSTNTEAFF	TGTGCCAGCAGTACTAACACTGAAGCTTTCTTT